This T cell receptor (beta chain) was sequenced for a study of blood T cell repertoires in COVID-19. Study as a whole: Samples taken during acute and convalescent COVID-19 were collected in the United States, Italy and Spain. From T cells, B-cell-depleted T cells, or PBMCs came the material, which was cDNA or gDNA.

This clone was counted a single time. As handled by the study authors: Reference gene primer amplification yielded estimated nucleated cell counts. Only in-frame clones appear in the TCRdb table, and some are missing; sequencing was by immunoSEQ multiplex PCR. V and J calls and clone size are copied from that table; D and trimming were computed from the DNA. The repertoire includes roughly 230,000 clones, over 70% of them detected once, and around 30% sits in the top ten. Germline values: CDR1 DFQATT, CDR2 SNEGSKA (reference sequence). The CDR3 has 12 residues. Trimming left V 3 bases short and J 4 bases short, with 9 bases between.

The chain couples TRBV20-1 to TRBJ1-2; D is ambiguous. The receptor was isolated from a man in his forties or fifties with acute or convalescent COVID-19. The material sequenced was peripheral blood. The CDR3 reads CSASMSFYGYTF. CDR3 bases: TGCAGTGCTAGTATGTCGTTCTATGGCTACACCTTC.